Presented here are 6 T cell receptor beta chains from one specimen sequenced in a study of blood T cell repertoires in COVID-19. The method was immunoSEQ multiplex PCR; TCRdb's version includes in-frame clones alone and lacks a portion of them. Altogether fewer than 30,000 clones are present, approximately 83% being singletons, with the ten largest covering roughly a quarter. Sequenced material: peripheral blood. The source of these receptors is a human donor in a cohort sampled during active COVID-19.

This CDR3 is CASSLWRGATSTDTQYF. The CDR3 region has the DNA TGTGCCAGCAGCTTGTGGCGGGGGGCAACTAGCACAGATACGCAGTATTTT. V is TRBV5-8 and J is TRBJ2-3; 8 nucleotides agree with TRBD2. This CDR3 has 17 residues. Losses at the gene ends were 1 base for V and 0 bases for J; bases not matched to a gene: 7. Germline V gene sequence: CDR1 SGHTS, CDR2 YDEGEE.

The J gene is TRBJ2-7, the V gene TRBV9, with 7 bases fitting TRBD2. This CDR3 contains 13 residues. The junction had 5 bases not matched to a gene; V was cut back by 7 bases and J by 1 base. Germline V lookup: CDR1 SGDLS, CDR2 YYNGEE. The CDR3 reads CASATSDSYEQYF. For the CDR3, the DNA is TGTGCCAGCGCAACTAGCGATTCCTACGAGCAGTACTTC. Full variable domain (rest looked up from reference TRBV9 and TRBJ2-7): DSGVTQTPKHLITATGQRVTLRCSPRSGDLSVYWYQQSLDQGLQFLIQYYNGEERAKGNILERFSAQQFPDLHSELNLSSLELGDSALYFCASATSDSYEQYFGPGTRLTVT.

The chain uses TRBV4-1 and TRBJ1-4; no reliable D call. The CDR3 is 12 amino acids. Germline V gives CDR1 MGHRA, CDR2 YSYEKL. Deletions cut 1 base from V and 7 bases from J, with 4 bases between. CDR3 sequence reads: CASSQAGEKLFF. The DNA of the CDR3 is TGCGCCAGCAGCCAAGCGGGTGAAAAACTGTTTTTT.

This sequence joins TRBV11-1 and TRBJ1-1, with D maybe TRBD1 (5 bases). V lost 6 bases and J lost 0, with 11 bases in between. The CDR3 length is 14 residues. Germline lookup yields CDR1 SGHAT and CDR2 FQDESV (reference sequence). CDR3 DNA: TGTGCCAGCAGGCCGACAGCCTTGAACACTGAAGCTTTCTTT. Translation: CASRPTALNTEAFF.

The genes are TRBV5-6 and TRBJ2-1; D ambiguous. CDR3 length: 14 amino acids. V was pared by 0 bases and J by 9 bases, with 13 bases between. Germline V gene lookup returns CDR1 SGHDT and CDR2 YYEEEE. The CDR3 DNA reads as TGTGCCAGCAGCTTGGTATCGGTTTCTGGTGAGCAGTTCTTC. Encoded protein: CASSLVSVSGEQFF.

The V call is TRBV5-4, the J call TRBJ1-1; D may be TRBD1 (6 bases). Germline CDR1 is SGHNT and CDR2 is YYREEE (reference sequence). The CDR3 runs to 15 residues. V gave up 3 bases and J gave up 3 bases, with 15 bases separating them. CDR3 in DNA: TGTGCCAGCAGCTCCAACAGGGTTTCATACACTGAAGCTTTCTTT. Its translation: CASSSNRVSYTEAFF.